This TCR beta chain was documented in a study of early T cells in non-severe SARS-CoV-2 infection. Overall study findings and caveats: Comparison of clonotypes with VDJdb favored anti-spike CD8 responses while missing private and CD4 specificities.

As to this clonotype: Antigen specificity is unknown.

Unique molecular identifiers tagged individual cDNA molecules. TCRdb fed the 5' RACE reads into MiXCR, producing one record per CDR3 protein. The data hold fewer than 80,000 distinct CDR3 sequences, with 7% to 9.5% observed a single time. The germline gives CDR1 DFQATT, CDR2 SNEGSKA (reference sequence). The V end lost 0 bases, the J end lost 2 bases, and 7 bases lay between the germline ends. The CDR3 contains 13 residues. The chain carries TRBV20-1 and TRBJ2-5; the D is unclear. The sequence was collected from an adult who was a healthcare worker with PCR-confirmed SARS-CoV-2 infection or an uninfected control (not recorded which). The starting material was whole blood, obtained at baseline. CDR3: CSARDQTQETQYF. The CDR3 nucleotides read TGCAGTGCTAGAGATCAGACACAAGAGACCCAGTACTTC.